What follows describes a single T cell receptor (beta chain). The sample is drawn from a study of beta chain features in type 1 diabetes. Expressed TCRB transcripts were sequenced, since all the RNA that had been isolated was reverse transcribed. Profiled with immunoSEQ multiplex PCR; TCRdb holds only in-frame clones, not every one. The sample has roughly 240,000 clones, 68% seen once. This receptor was obtained from a man aged 25 to 40 in good health. Material: naive CD4+ T cells from blood.

As DNA, the CDR3 is TGTGCCAGCAGTTCTACGGGTGTCTACGAGCAGTACTTC. Protein product: CASSSTGVYEQYF. The V and J genes are TRBV6-5 and TRBJ2-7; D remains ambiguous. Germline V gives CDR1 MNHEY, CDR2 SVGAGI. CDR3 length: 13 residues. Trimming removed 4 bases at V and 3 bases at J, with 10 bases between.